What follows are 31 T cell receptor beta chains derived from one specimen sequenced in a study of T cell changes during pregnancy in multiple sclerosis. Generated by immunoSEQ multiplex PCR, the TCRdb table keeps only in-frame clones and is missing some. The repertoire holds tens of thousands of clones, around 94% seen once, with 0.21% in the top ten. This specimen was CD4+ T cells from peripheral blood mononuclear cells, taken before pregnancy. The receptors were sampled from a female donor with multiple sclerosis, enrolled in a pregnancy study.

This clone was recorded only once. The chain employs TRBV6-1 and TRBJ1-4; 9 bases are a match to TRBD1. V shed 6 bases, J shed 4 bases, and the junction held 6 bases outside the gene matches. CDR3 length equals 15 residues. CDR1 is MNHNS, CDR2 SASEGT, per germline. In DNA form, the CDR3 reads TGTGCCAGCAGCCAGTTGGGACAGGGTAATGAAAAACTGTTTTTT. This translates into CASSQLGQGNEKLFF.

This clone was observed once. CDR3 region: CASSPGVNEKLFF. The CDR3 nucleotides are TGTGCCAGCAGCCCAGGTGTCAATGAAAAACTGTTTTTT. This sequence joins TRBV7-7 and TRBJ1-4; no clear D gene. This CDR3 spans 13 amino acids. V gave up 5 bases and J gave up 5 bases, with 9 bases separating them. Germline CDR1 reads SSHAT; CDR2 reads FNYEAQ (reference sequence).

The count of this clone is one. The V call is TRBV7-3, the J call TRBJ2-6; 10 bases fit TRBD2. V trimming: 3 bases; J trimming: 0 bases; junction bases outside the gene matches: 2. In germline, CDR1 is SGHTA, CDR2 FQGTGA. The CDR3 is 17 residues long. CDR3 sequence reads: CASSFLAGGSGANVLTF. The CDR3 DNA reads TGTGCCAGCAGCTTCTTAGCGGGAGGCTCTGGGGCCAACGTCCTGACTTTC.

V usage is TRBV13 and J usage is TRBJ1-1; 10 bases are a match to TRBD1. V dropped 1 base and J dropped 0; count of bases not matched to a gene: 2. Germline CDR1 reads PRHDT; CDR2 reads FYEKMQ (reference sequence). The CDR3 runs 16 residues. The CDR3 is CASSLVDRGMNTEAFF. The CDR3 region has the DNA TGTGCCAGCAGCTTAGTGGACAGGGGGATGAACACTGAAGCTTTCTTT.

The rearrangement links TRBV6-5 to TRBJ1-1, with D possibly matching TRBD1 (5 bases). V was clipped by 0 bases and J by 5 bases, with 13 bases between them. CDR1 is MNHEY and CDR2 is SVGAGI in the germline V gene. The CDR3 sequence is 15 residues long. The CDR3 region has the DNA TGTGCCAGCAGTTACTCGGGGCAGGAGGGGACTGAAGCTTTCTTT. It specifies CASSYSGQEGTEAFF.

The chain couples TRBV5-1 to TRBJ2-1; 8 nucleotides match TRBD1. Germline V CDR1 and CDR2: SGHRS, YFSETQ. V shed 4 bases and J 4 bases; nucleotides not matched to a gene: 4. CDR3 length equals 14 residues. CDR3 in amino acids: CASSAGQEYNEQFF. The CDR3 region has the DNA TGCGCCAGCAGCGCGGGACAGGAGTACAATGAGCAGTTCTTC.

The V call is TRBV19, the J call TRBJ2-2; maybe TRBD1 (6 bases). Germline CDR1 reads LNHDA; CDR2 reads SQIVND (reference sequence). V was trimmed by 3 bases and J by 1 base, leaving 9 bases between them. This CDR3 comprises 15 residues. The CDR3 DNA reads TGTGCCAGTAGTATGCAGGGGTGGAACACCGGGGAGCTGTTTTTT. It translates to CASSMQGWNTGELFF.

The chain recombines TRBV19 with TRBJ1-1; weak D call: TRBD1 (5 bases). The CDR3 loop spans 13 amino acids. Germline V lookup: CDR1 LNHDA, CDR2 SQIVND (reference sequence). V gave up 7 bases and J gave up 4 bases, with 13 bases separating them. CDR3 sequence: CASTTGHSTEAFF. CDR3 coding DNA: TGTGCCAGTACTACCGGACATAGCACTGAAGCTTTCTTT.

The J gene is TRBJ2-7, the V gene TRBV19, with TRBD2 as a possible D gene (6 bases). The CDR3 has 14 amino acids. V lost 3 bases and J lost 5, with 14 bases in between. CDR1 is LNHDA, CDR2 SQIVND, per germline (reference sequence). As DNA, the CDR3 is TGTGCCAGTAGTATTGGGAGGAGAATGGACGAGCAGTACTTC. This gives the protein CASSIGRRMDEQYF.

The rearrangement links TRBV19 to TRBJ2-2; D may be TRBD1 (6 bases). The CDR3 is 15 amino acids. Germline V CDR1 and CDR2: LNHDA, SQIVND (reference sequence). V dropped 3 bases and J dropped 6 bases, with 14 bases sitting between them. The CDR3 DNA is TGTGCCAGTAGTATGCCTCATGGGGGCGCCGGGGAGCTGTTTTTT. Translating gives CASSMPHGGAGELFF.

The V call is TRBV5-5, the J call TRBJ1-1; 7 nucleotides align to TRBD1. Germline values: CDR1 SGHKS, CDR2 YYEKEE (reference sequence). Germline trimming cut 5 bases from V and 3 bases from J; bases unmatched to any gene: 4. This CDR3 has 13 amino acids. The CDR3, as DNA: TGTGCCAGCAGGTTGACAGGGTACACTGAAGCTTTCTTT. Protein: CASRLTGYTEAFF.

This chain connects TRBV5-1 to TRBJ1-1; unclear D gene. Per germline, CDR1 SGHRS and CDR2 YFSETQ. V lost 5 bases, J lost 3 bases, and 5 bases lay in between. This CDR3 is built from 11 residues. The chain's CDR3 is CASSTDTEAFF. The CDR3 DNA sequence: TGCGCCAGCAGTACTGACACTGAAGCTTTCTTT.

The CDR3, as DNA: TGTGCCAGCAGTGTTACTAGCGGGGGGGCCGAAGAGACCCAGTACTTC. This sequence encodes CASSVTSGGAEETQYF. The V call is TRBV6-1, the J call TRBJ2-5; TRBD2 matches 13 bases. V lost 4 bases, J lost 3 bases, and 5 bases stayed unmatched. Looked up from germline, CDR1 is MNHNS and CDR2 is SASEGT. The CDR3 is 16 residues long.

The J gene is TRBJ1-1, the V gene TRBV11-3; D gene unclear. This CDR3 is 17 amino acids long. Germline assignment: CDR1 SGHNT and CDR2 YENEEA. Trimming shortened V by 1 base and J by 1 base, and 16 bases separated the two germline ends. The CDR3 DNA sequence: TGTGCCAGCAGCTTAGTAGGGCACACGGGGAAGAACACTGAAGCTTTCTTT. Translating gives CASSLVGHTGKNTEAFF.

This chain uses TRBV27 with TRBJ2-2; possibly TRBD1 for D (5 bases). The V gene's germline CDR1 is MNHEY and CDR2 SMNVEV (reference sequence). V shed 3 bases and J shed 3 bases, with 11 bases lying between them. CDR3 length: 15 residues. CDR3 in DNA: TGTGCCAGCAGTTTCGGCAGGGTGGACACCGGGGAGCTGTTTTTT. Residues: CASSFGRVDTGELFF.

CDR3 sequence reads: CASSLDAPATGGLVAGSTDTQYF. For the CDR3, the DNA is TGTGCCAGCAGTTTAGACGCCCCCGCGACAGGGGGCTTGGTAGCGGGTAGCACAGATACGCAGTATTTT. J is TRBJ2-3 and V is TRBV28; 10 bases align to TRBD1. The CDR3 has 23 residues. The germline CDR1 and CDR2 sequences are MDHEN and SYDVKM. Unmatched junction bases numbered 23, after V lost 2 bases and J lost 0 bases.

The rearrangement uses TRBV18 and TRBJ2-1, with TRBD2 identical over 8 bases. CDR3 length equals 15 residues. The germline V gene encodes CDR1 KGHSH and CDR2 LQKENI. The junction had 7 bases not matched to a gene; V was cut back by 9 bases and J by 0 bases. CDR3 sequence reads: CASMNRGGSYNEQFF. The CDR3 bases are TGTGCCAGTATGAACCGGGGGGGCTCCTACAATGAGCAGTTCTTC.

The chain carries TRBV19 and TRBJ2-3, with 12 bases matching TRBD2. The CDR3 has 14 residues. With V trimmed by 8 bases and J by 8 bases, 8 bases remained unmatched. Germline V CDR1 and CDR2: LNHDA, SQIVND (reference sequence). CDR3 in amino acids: CASGPGLAGPTQYF. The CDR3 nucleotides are TGTGCCAGTGGCCCGGGACTAGCGGGCCCTACGCAGTATTTT.

The chain's CDR3 is CASSLFSGAPTEAFF. Here the CDR3 DNA reads TGTGCCAGCAGCTTATTTAGTGGGGCGCCTACTGAAGCTTTCTTT. The chain employs TRBV7-9 and TRBJ1-1, with D maybe TRBD1 (5 bases). The CDR3 contains 15 residues. Looked up from germline, CDR1 is SEHNR and CDR2 is FQNEAQ (reference sequence). Trimming left V 2 bases short and J 5 bases short, with 15 bases between.

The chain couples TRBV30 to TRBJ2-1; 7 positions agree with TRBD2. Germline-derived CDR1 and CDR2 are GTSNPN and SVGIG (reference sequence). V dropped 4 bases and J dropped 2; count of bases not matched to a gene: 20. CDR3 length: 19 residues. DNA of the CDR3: TGTGCCTGGACCCCTGATGAGCGGGGTCGTACTAGCGCCTACAATGAGCAGTTCTTC. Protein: CAWTPDERGRTSAYNEQFF.

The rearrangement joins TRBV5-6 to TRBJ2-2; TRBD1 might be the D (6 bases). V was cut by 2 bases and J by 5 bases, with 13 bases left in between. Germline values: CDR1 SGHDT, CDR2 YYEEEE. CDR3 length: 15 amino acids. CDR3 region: CASSLTGKGTGELFF. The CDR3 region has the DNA TGTGCCAGCAGCTTAACAGGGAAGGGAACCGGGGAGCTGTTTTTT.

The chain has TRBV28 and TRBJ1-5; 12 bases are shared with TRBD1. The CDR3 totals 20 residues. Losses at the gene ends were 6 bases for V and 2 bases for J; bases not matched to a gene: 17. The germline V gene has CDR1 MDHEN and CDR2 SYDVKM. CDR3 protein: CASSTPLPGQGATGNQPQHF. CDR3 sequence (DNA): TGTGCCAGCAGCACCCCCCTTCCGGGACAGGGGGCTACTGGCAATCAGCCCCAGCATTTT.

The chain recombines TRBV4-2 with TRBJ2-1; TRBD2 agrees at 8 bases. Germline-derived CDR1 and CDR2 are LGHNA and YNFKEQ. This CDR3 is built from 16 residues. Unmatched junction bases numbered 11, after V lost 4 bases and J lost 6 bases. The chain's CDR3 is CASSPSGTSGSNEQFF. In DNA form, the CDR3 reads TGTGCCAGCAGCCCGAGCGGGACAAGCGGGAGCAATGAGCAGTTCTTC.

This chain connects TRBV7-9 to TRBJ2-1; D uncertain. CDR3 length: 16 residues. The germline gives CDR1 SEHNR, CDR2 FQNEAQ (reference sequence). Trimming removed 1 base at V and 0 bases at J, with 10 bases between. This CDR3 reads CASSLVVLSSYNEQFF. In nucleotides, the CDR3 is TGTGCCAGCAGCTTAGTGGTTTTGAGCTCCTACAATGAGCAGTTCTTC. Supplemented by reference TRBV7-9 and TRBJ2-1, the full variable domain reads DTGVSQNPRHKITKRGQNVTFRCDPISEHNRLYWYRQTLGQGPEFLTYFQNEAQLEKSRLLSDRFSAERPKGSFSTLEIQRTEQGDSAMYLCASSLVVLSSYNEQFFGPGTRLTVL.

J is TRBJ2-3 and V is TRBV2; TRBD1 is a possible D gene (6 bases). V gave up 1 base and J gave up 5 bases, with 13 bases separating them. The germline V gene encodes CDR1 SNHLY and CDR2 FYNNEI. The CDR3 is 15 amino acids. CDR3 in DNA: TGTGCCAGCAGTGAAGAACAGGGAGTCGGAGATACGCAGTATTTT. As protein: CASSEEQGVGDTQYF. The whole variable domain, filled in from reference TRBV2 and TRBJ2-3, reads EPEVTQTPSHQVTQMGQEVILRCVPISNHLYFYWYRQILGQKVEFLVSFYNNEISEKSEIFDDQFSVERPDGSNFTLKIRSTKLEDSAMYFCASSEEQGVGDTQYFGPGTRLTVL.

DNA of the CDR3: TGTGCCAGCAGCTTGAGAGGAGGGAGCACAGATACGCAGTATTTT. Amino acid sequence: CASSLRGGSTDTQYF. V and J are TRBV7-9 and TRBJ2-3; TRBD2 is a possible D gene (6 bases). Germline loops: CDR1 SEHNR, CDR2 FQNEAQ (reference sequence). The CDR3 sequence is 15 residues long. Trimming removed 3 bases at V and 0 bases at J, with 10 bases between. Full variable domain (remainder filled in from reference TRBV7-9 and TRBJ2-3): DTGVSQNPRHKITKRGQNVTFRCDPISEHNRLYWYRQTLGQGPEFLTYFQNEAQLEKSRLLSDRFSAERPKGSFSTLEIQRTEQGDSAMYLCASSLRGGSTDTQYFGPGTRLTVL.

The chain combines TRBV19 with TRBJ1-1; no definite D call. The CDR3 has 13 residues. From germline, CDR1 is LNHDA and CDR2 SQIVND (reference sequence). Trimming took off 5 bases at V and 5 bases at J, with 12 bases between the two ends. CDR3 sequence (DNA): TGTGCCAGTAGTCCCTTTAAGAGGACTGAAGCTTTCTTT. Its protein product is CASSPFKRTEAFF.

The CDR3: CASKIRDSGTEAFF. DNA for the CDR3: TGTGCCAGTAAAATTCGGGACAGTGGCACTGAAGCTTTCTTT. The V and J genes are TRBV19 and TRBJ1-1, with 7 bases fitting TRBD1. Trimming removed 7 bases from V and 4 bases from J; junction bases left unmatched: 9. Per germline, CDR1 LNHDA and CDR2 SQIVND (reference sequence). CDR3 length: 14 residues.

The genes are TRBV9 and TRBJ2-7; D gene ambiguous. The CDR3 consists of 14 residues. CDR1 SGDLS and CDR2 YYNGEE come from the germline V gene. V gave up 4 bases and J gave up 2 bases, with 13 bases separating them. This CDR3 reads CASSPRGQTYEQYF. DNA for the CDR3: TGTGCCAGCAGCCCACGAGGTCAGACCTACGAGCAGTACTTC.

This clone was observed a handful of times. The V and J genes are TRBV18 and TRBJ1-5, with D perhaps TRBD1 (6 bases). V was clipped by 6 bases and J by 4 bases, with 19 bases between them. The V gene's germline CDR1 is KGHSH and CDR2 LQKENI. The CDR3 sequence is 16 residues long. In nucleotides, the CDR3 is TGTGCCAGCTCTCCCGAGGGGGGGCCCCTAAATCAGCCCCAGCATTTT. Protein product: CASSPEGGPLNQPQHF.

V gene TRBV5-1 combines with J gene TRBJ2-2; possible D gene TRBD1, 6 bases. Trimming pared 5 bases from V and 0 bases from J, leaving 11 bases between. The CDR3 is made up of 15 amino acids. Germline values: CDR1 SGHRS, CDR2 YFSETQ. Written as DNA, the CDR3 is TGCGCCAGCAGTCAAGGGGGAGCGAACACCGGGGAGCTGTTTTTT. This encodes CASSQGGANTGELFF.